A selection of T cell receptor beta chains follows, all from one sample in a study of technical replicates of blood from four donors. TCRdb's table, derived via immunoSEQ multiplex PCR, lists solely in-frame clones and lacks some. The top ten clones hold around 0.36% of a sample with tens of thousands of clones, more than 85% of them seen once. Sequenced input: T cells isolated from PBMCs. The receptors come from a human donor in good health. The CDR3 runs from the conserved cysteine through the conserved F or W. A D gene is named only where the DNA matches it firmly.

>TRBJ1-2|TRBV7-8|TRBD1
CASSLTGAPYGYTF
TGTGCCAGCAGCTTAACAGGGGCCCCCTATGGCTACACCTTC
>TRBJ2-3|TRBV4-3|TRBD2
CASSPGQREARKDTQYF
TGCGCCAGCAGCCCAGGGCAGCGGGAGGCCAGAAAGGATACGCAGTATTTT
>TRBJ2-7|TRBV6-6|.
CASSPDTYEQYF
TGTGCCAGCAGCCCAGACACCTACGAGCAGTACTTC
>TRBJ2-7|TRBV27|.
CASSFARLYEQYF
TGTGCCAGCAGTTTCGCCAGGCTTTACGAGCAGTACTTC
>TRBJ1-1|TRBV20-1|TRBD1
CSALGGEAFF
TGCAGTGCTTTAGGGGGCGAAGCTTTCTTT
>TRBJ1-5|TRBV10-1|.
CASRGELNQPQHF
TGCGCCAGCAGGGGAGAGCTAAATCAGCCCCAGCATTTT
>TRBJ1-1|TRBV6-5|.
CASSYLGNTEAFF
TGTGCCAGCAGTTACCTCGGGAACACTGAAGCTTTCTTT
>TRBJ2-7|TRBV5-5|.
CASSSSTGSEQYF
TGTGCCAGCAGCTCGTCGACAGGTTCCGAGCAGTACTTC
>TRBJ2-5|TRBV14|.
CASSQRGAETQYF
TGTGCCAGCAGCCAAAGGGGTGCTGAGACCCAGTACTTC
>TRBJ1-2|TRBV23-1|.
CASTPHFPYGYTF
TGCGCCAGCACCCCACATTTTCCCTATGGCTACACCTTC
>TRBJ1-2|TRBV6-6|.
CASSYLATSLIGYTF
TGTGCCAGCAGTTACCTTGCCACTTCCCTTATTGGCTACACCTTC
>TRBJ2-1|TRBV19|TRBD2
CASSIGLAGSSYNEQFF
TGTGCCAGTAGTATAGGACTAGCGGGTAGCTCCTACAATGAGCAGTTCTTC
>TRBJ2-3|TRBV19|.
CASSEKPGQPASTDTQYF
TGTGCCAGTAGCGAAAAACCGGGACAACCGGCTAGCACAGATACGCAGTATTTT
>TRBJ1-1|TRBV14|.
CASSQLGETGEFLNTEAFF
TGTGCCAGCAGCCAATTGGGAGAGACAGGTGAATTTTTGAACACTGAAGCTTTCTTT
>TRBJ2-1|TRBV30|TRBD2
CAWSIAGGPINEQFF
TGTGCCTGGAGTATAGCGGGAGGGCCGATTAATGAGCAGTTCTTC
>TRBJ2-2|TRBV7-3|.
CASNKGLPYTGELFF
TGTGCCAGCAACAAGGGACTCCCCTACACCGGGGAGCTGTTTTTT